This T cell receptor beta chain was recorded in a study of T cells after yellow fever vaccination. The sample holds many counts of this clonotype. The J segment lost 7 bases and the V segment lost 4 bases, leaving 8 bases of the junction unmatched. The CDR3 length is 16 residues. Per the germline V gene, CDR1 is MGHRA and CDR2 is YSYEKL. One entry per CDR3 protein, called by TCRdb with MiXCR from the 5' RACE reads. The data contain about 52,000 distinct CDR3 sequences, about 6.6% of them singletons. The sequence was obtained from a man younger than 35 who received the YFV17D yellow fever vaccine. The sequences come from CD8+ T cells not binding an NS4B(214-222) dextramer, sorted from PBMCs, collected about 41 days after the first yellow fever vaccination. The rearrangement links TRBV4-1 to TRBJ2-7, with 15 bases lining up with TRBD2. The CDR3 spells CASSPGTSGGFGEQYF. The CDR3 DNA is TGCGCCAGCAGCCCCGGGACTAGCGGGGGGTTTGGTGAGCAGTACTTC.